This T cell receptor (beta chain) was retrieved from a study of cytomegalovirus exposure and HLA in healthy donors. General study findings and limits: A later analysis revealed that TCR association rates differed between HLA loci, peaking at DRB1 and bottoming out at HLA-C. HLA-A and HLA-B allele assignments for most subjects were reportedly predicted accurately using TCR beta sequences. The study listed approximately 170 cytomegalovirus-associated TCR beta chains. For most TCR beta V segments, an earlier analysis put the productive rate at about 90% or about 30% of the time.

A note on this clone: What it binds is not known.

PCR primers comprised 60 Vbeta and 13 Jbeta primers. Some clones are missing from TCRdb's copy, which holds only in-frame ones; the method was immunoSEQ multiplex PCR. The repertoire holds 170,000 or so clones, 70% to 80% seen once, with 2% to 2.5% in the top ten. Specimen: PBMCs. The TCR comes from a man aged 55 to 70 in good health and CMV-seronegative.

CDR3 sequence (DNA): TGTGCCAGTAGTAGGGGGGGCAATGAGCAGTTCTTC. Translated: CASSRGGNEQFF. This chain uses TRBV19 with TRBJ2-1; 7 positions match TRBD2. The ends lost 4 bases at V and 6 bases at J; junction bases unmatched: 0. CDR3 length: 12 residues. Germline lookup yields CDR1 LNHDA and CDR2 SQIVND (reference sequence). Looking up the rest from reference TRBV19 and TRBJ2-1 gives the full variable domain: DGGITQSPKYLFRKEGQNVTLSCEQNLNHDAMYWYRQDPGQGLRLIYYSQIVNDFQKGDIAEGYSVSREKKESFPLTVTSAQKNPTAFYLCASSRGGNEQFFGPGTRLTVL.